This T cell receptor beta chain was profiled in a study of Graves' ophthalmopathy and Graves' hyperthyroidism. TCR beta CDR3 regions were amplified from RNA transcripts. HTBI-primed RT-PCR formed the first round, and a multiplex PCR formed the second. TCRdb redid the calling of the multiplex PCR reads with MiXCR, one entry per CDR3 protein. The sample shows under 200,000 distinct CDR3 sequences, 30% to 45% of them seen only once. Presentation of ophthalmopathy in the donors involved moderate-to-severe activity, CAS ≥3, NOSPECS ≥4 and a duration under 3 months. This clonotype was recorded at least ten times. V trimming: 2 bases; J trimming: 6 bases; junction bases outside the gene matches: 5. The CDR3 has 14 amino acids. Germline values: CDR1 MNHEY, CDR2 SVGEGT.

This TCR was sampled from a woman aged 40 to 49 with Graves' ophthalmopathy. V usage is TRBV6-2 or TRBV6-3 and J usage is TRBJ2-7; TRBD2 matches 9 bases. What was sequenced was peripheral blood. The CDR3 region is CASSYGLAGAEQYF. The CDR3 DNA is TGTGCCAGCAGTTACGGGTTAGCGGGGGCCGAGCAGTACTTC.